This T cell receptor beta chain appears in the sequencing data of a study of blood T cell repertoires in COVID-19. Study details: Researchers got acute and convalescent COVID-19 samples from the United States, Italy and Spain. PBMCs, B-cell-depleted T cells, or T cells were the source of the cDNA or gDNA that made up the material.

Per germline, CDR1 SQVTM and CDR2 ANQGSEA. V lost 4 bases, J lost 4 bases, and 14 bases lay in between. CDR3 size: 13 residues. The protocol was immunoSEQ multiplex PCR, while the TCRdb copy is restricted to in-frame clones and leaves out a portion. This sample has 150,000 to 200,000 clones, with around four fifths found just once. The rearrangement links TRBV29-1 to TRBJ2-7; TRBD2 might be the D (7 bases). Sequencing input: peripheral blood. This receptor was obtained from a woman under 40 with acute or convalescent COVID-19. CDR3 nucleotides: TGCAGCGTTGTCTGGGGGGGCTTTTACGAGCAGTACTTC. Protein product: CSVVWGGFYEQYF.